This entry concerns a single T cell receptor beta chain. The antigen is not known. Sequencing was performed with immunoSEQ multiplex PCR; in TCRdb, only in-frame clones are kept and a portion is missing. The data hold tens of thousands of clones, with about 78% observed a single time. Focal radiation plus CTLA-4 blockade with ipilimumab was administered to patients who had chemo-refractory metastatic non-small-cell lung cancer. These data come from a study of radiotherapy plus CTLA-4 blockade in lung cancer. The wider study: Among enrolled patients, approximately 18% responded and 25% to 35% achieved disease control. Study-level results: Among reported predictors of response, early blood T cell clone dynamics with interferon-beta performed best. Tumor-origin TCR clones grew in blood after radiotherapy plus ipilimumab.

Germline loops: CDR1 MDHEN, CDR2 SYDVKM. The V end lost 6 bases, the J end lost 1 base, and 10 bases lay between the germline ends. The CDR3 has 14 amino acids. Sequenced here: peripheral blood, sampled from a patient treated with radiotherapy plus ipilimumab. This sequence originates from a human donor with non-small cell lung cancer who had a partial response to radiotherapy plus ipilimumab. Some clones in this sample may be carry-over from other donors' samples. V usage is TRBV28 and J usage is TRBJ2-4; D is undetermined. CDR3 loop: CASSPQSAKNIQYF. DNA of the CDR3: TGTGCCAGCAGCCCCCAGTCCGCCAAAAACATTCAGTACTTC. The variable domain in full, with the rest retrieved from reference TRBV28 and TRBJ2-4, is DVKVTQSSRYLVKRTGEKVFLECVQDMDHENMFWYRQDPGLGLRLIYFSYDVKMKEKGDIPEGYSVSREKKERFSLILESASTNQTSMYLCASSPQSAKNIQYFGAGTRLSVL.